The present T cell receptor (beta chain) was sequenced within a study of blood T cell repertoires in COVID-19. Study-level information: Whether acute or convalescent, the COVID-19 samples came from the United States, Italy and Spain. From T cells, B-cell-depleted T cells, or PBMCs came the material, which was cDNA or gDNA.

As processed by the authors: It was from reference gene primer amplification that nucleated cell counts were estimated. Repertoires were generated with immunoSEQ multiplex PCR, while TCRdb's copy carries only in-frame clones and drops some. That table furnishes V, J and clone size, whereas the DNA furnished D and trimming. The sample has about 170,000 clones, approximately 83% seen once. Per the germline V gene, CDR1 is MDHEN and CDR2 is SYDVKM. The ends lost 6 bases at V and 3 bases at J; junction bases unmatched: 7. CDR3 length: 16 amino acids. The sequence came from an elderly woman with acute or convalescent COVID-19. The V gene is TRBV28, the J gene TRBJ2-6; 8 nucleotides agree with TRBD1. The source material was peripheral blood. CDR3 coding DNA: TGTGCCAGCAGCGCAGGGGGCGTTTTTGGGGCCAACGTCCTGACTTTC. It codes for CASSAGGVFGANVLTF.